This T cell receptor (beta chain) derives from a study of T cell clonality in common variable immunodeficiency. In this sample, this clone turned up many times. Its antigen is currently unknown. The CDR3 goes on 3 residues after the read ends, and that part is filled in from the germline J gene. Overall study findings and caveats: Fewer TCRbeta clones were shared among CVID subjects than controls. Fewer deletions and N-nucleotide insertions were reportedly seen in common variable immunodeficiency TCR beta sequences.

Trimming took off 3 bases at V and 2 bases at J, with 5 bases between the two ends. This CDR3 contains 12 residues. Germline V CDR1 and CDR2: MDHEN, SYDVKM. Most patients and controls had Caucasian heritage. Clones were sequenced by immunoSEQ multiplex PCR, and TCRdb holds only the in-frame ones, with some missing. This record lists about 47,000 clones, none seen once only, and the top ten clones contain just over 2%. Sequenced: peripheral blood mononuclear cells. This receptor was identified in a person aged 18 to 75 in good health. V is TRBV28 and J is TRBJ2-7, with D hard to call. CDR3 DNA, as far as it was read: TGTGCCAGCAGTTTCTATCCCTACGAG. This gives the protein CASSFYPYE. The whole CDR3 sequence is CASSFYPYEQYF.